The next 12 T cell receptor beta chains were all read from a single sample in a study of monozygotic twins with inflammatory bowel disease. TCRdb re-called the 5' RACE reads and catalogs CDR3 proteins one per entry, DNA excluded. This listing includes 190,000 or so distinct CDR3 sequences. The specimen was blood. Every receptor here comes from a human donor with ulcerative colitis or Crohn's disease, or a healthy co-twin of an affected twin (not recorded which).

V gene TRBV5-5 combines with J gene TRBJ1-2; TCRdb's D gene call, TRBD1, goes unchecked for lack of DNA. The CDR3 loop spans 15 amino acids. Per the germline V gene, CDR1 is SGHKS and CDR2 is YYEKEE (reference sequence). The CDR3 loop reads CASSLQLGGLYGYTF.

The J gene is TRBJ1-6, the V gene TRBV27; TCRdb indicates TRBD1, and absent DNA this call remains unverified. Germline values: CDR1 MNHEY, CDR2 SMNVEV (reference sequence). CDR3 length: 14 residues. CDR3 in amino acids: CASSWRDPNSPLHF.

J is TRBJ2-2 and V is TRBV11-3; TCRdb proposes TRBD1, but this gene call is untestable without DNA. The CDR3 runs 16 residues. CDR1 and CDR2 (germline): SGHNT, YENEEA. This CDR3 is CASSLSRGGATGELFF.

The chain is built from TRBV5-1 and TRBJ2-7. Germline V gives CDR1 SGHRS, CDR2 YFSETQ. The CDR3 has 11 residues. This chain's CDR3 is CASSVSDEQYF.

The chain combines TRBV5-1 with TRBJ2-7. The CDR3 extends over 15 amino acids. CDR1 is SGHRS and CDR2 is YFSETQ in the germline V gene. The CDR3 loop reads CASSLAGQPNDEQYF.

The genes are TRBV12-3 or TRBV12-4 and TRBJ2-4; TCRdb reports TRBD1, a call that lacks DNA to check it against. The CDR3 extends over 15 amino acids. CDR3: CASSLAGQGPNIQYF.

This chain uses TRBV12-3 or TRBV12-4 with TRBJ1-4. The CDR3 contains 13 residues. The CDR3 region is CASRGGENEKLFF.

The V gene is TRBV7-2, the J gene TRBJ1-5. Germline lookup yields CDR1 SGHTA and CDR2 FQGNSA. The CDR3 loop spans 14 amino acids. The CDR3 loop is CASSPSDLNQPQHF.

The V call is TRBV20-1, the J call TRBJ2-3. CDR3 length: 12 residues. Germline values: CDR1 DFQATT, CDR2 SNEGSKA (reference sequence). The chain's CDR3 is CSADKRTDTQYF.

The V gene is TRBV7-9, the J gene TRBJ2-1; TCRdb's D gene call, TRBD1, goes unchecked for lack of DNA. The CDR3 totals 14 residues. Germline CDR1 reads SEHNR; CDR2 reads FQNEAQ (reference sequence). The CDR3 sequence is CTSSSDRGYNEQFF.

The chain has TRBV7-7 and TRBJ2-1; no DNA is available, so the TRBD2 call from TCRdb remains unchecked. Germline CDR1 reads SSHAT; CDR2 reads FNYEAQ (reference sequence). The CDR3 is 13 residues long. The CDR3: CASSLAPWTSKFF.

The V and J genes are TRBV7-2 and TRBJ1-1; TCRdb returns TRBD1, unconfirmable since there is no DNA. There are 12 residues in the CDR3. Germline V gene sequence: CDR1 SGHTA, CDR2 FQGNSA. CDR3 sequence: CASRRQGTEAFF. Together with reference TRBV7-2 and TRBJ1-1, the CDR3 gives the full variable domain: GAGVSQSPSNKVTEKGKDVELRCDPISGHTALYWYRQSLGQGLEFLIYFQGNSAPDKSGLPSDRFSAERTGGSVSTLTIQRTQQEDSAVYLCASRRQGTEAFFGQGTRLTVV.